This T cell receptor beta chain was sequenced during a study of PD-1 blockade in classical Hodgkin lymphoma. Overall study findings and caveats: Significant TCR diversity gains by C4D1 occurred in CD4+ but not CD8+ cells. Complete responders' diversity at baseline resembled that of newly diagnosed patients. It was reported that newly diagnosed patients had less baseline TCR diversity than healthy donors.

TCRdb's table, derived via immunoSEQ multiplex PCR, lists solely in-frame clones and lacks some. The table has 20,000 to 30,000 clones, around four fifths seen once; the top ten hold about 6.3%. Worth noting for this clone: What it recognizes is unknown.

CDR1 LNHNV and CDR2 YYDKDF come from the germline V gene (reference sequence). This CDR3 comprises 19 residues. Trimming took 3 bases from V and 0 from J; bases not matched to a gene: 5. Time point reported: cycle 4 day 1 (C4D1), after 5 to 7 weeks of nivolumab. Exposure to brentuximab vedotin varied, and each patient had relapsed following autologous stem cell transplantation. This clonotype was obtained from a human donor with classical Hodgkin lymphoma. Sample: peripheral blood mononuclear cells (PBMCs), taken before the fourth cycle of nivolumab. The V gene is TRBV15, the J gene TRBJ2-1, with 16 bases lining up with TRBD2. The CDR3 here is CATSSAGLAGGSSYNEQFF. DNA for the CDR3: TGTGCCACCAGCAGCGCGGGACTAGCGGGAGGGAGCTCCTACAATGAGCAGTTCTTC.